This T cell receptor beta chain was documented in a study of T cell responses to AZD1222 COVID-19 vaccine listed by TCRdb under 2021. Context from the whole study: AZD1222 recipients given second doses at about 4 weeks or at about 12 weeks were pooled, since spike-specific TCR depth and breadth were not found to differ between the two schedules. A total of approximately 240 trial participants underwent TCR sequencing, of whom about 210 had received two doses of AZD1222 and some 26 had received two doses of the MenACWY control vaccine. Trial participants were enrolled into age subgroups of 18-55, 56-69 and 70-plus years, which contained about 150, 27 and 61 TCR-sequenced participants, respectively.

The sample's time point label is to be understood as: baseline before first vaccination. Vaccinee samples came from UK trials COV001 and COV002, including a single-blind randomized controlled phase 2/3 trial of AZD1222 (ChAdOx1 nCoV-19) in healthy adults. For TCRbeta chain sequencing, PBMC samples were collected from trial participants at day 0 and at day 28 after the second dose. The CDR3 regions of human TCRbeta chains were analyzed by immunosequencing. Turning to the authors' computational methods: TCRs in the repertoires were matched against a reference library of SARS-CoV-2-specific TCRs that had been generated with the MIRA antigen-specificity platform. Breadth meant the fraction of unique TCRs that were SARS-CoV-2-associated, whereas depth meant the fraction of total T cells that were SARS-CoV-2-associated. Each spike-specific TCR was assigned to its reactive spike region and to a CD4 or CD8 class using the MIRA data. Log10-transformed breadth and depth values were compared by one-way ANOVA with Sidak's multiple comparisons tests. TCRdb re-hosts the immuneACCESS table, in-frame sequences only. Its copies lack some clones; in the studies checked, an unresolved V gene accounts for under half of them, and the cause for the rest is not known. V, J and clone size derive from that table, while D and trimming were established from the DNA sequence. Across this sample there are about 120,000 clones, with around nine tenths seen only once. The ten largest clones take up more than 10% of the sample.

Concerning this clone: Its recognized antigen is unknown. One base away there is no much larger clone; base qualities are not given.

The paper as a whole reports these results and caveats: Conclusions about previously exposed vaccinees were limited because only a handful of AZD1222 recipients were SARS-CoV-2 seropositive at baseline. The 56-69-year group was small, and its depth increase did not reach significance, likely because of low power. Spike-specific TCR breadth and depth rose significantly after two AZD1222 doses compared with day 0 and with MenACWY recipients. The whole spike protein was spanned by vaccine-associated CD4 TCRs, and dominant responses were seen in regions 160-218 and 743-854. Participants were mostly white British and included more females than males, and it was suggested by the authors that clonal diversity may have been underestimated. Reportedly, close to half of the unique spike-specific TCRs recognized epitopes lying outside the regions that are mutated in the B.1.351 and B.1.1.7 variants. Because no day 14 peak-response samples were available, repertoires were characterized only after the peak T cell response.

The source material was peripheral blood, sampled on day 0 of AZD1222 vaccination. This sequence originates from an adult in good health.

The CDR3 is CASSFFRGEKLFF. The DNA sequence is given as TGTGCCAGCAGTTTTTTCAGGGGGGAAAAACTGTTTTTT. The rearranged chain carries TRBV12-3 or TRBV12-4 and TRBJ1-4; 7 bases in the middle match TRBD1. The CDR3 sequence holds 13 residues, the cysteine and phenylalanine included. The read is trimmed to its CDR3 DNA, 39 bases read in frame from base 1. Clipping removes 3 bases from V and 8 bases from J, with 3 as the unmatched junction base count.